One T cell receptor beta chain is described in this entry. Its antigen is currently unknown. Germline assignment: CDR1 SGHRS and CDR2 YFSETQ. V lost 0 bases to trimming and J lost 8 bases; unmatched junction nucleotides: 8. This CDR3 region has 16 residues. This sample stems from a study of circulating and synovial CD4+ cells in juvenile arthritis. Study outcomes and limitations: Circulating pathogenic-like lymphocytes shared a substantially higher fraction of CDR3 sequences with synovium than bulk blood. T cell genome counts differed by at least an order of magnitude between CPL and CD4 samples. Measured synovium overlap likely understates the true shared repertoire.

Produced via immunoSEQ multiplex PCR; TCRdb's table is partial and in-frame only. Counted here are tens of thousands of clones, about 94% occurring once; the ten biggest clones make up 0.7%. Sequenced samples came from active juvenile idiopathic arthritis patients. This sequence joins TRBV5-1 and TRBJ1-4, with 9 bases identical to TRBD1. The sequence derives from a human donor with juvenile idiopathic arthritis. The sequencing input was CD4+ T cells from blood. The CDR3 DNA reads TGCGCCAGCAGCTTGGCCCGGGGACAGGGTCGGGAAAAACTGTTTTTT. This codes for CASSLARGQGREKLFF. The full variable domain, its missing parts supplied by reference TRBV5-1 and TRBJ1-4, is KAGVTQTPRYLIKTRGQQVTLSCSPISGHRSVSWYQQTPGQGLQFLFEYFSETQRNKGNFPGRFSGRQFSNSRSEMNVSTLELGDSALYLCASSLARGQGREKLFFGSGTQLSVL.